This entry lists 4 T cell receptor beta chains sequenced from one sample in a study of T cell repertoires in cytomegalovirus infection. Their specific antigens are unknown. A single record per CDR3 protein comes from TCRdb applying MiXCR to the reads. This table holds about 74,000 distinct CDR3 sequences, around 30% found once. Source: CD8+ T cells from cultured PBMCs, taken from culture after CMV antigen stimulation. These receptors all come from a human donor in good health (CMV status not recorded). Some clones in this sample may be carry-over from other donors' samples.

V usage is TRBV11-3 and J usage is TRBJ2-7; D perhaps matches TRBD2 (6 bases). CDR3 length equals 12 residues. Trimming removed 5 bases from V and 7 bases from J, with 12 bases in between. Germline CDR1 is SGHNT and CDR2 is YENEEA. This CDR3 is CASSPGLVEQYF. CDR3 sequence (DNA): TGTGCCAGCAGCCCGGGACTCGTGGAGCAGTACTTC.

The chain employs TRBV28 and TRBJ2-7; TRBD2 matches at 7 bases. Trimming removed 6 bases from V and 4 bases from J; junction bases left unmatched: 15. The CDR3 sequence is 16 residues long. The germline V gene encodes CDR1 MDHEN and CDR2 SYDVKM. The CDR3 sequence: CASSLTGTTYSYEQYF. Written as DNA, the CDR3 is TGTGCCAGCAGCTTAACCGGGACTACGTATTCGTACGAGCAGTACTTC.

This clonotype was recorded at least ten times. The chain is built from TRBV11-2 and TRBJ2-3; 12 bases match TRBD2. Per the germline V gene, CDR1 is SGHAT and CDR2 is FQNNGV. The CDR3 sequence is 15 residues long. Losses at the gene ends were 4 bases for V and 6 bases for J; bases not matched to a gene: 5. The CDR3 sequence is CASSSWTSGTDTQYF. CDR3 DNA sequence: TGTGCCAGCAGCTCTTGGACTAGCGGGACCGATACGCAGTATTTT.

This clonotype was counted many times. J is TRBJ1-2 and V is TRBV6-1; D possibly corresponds to TRBD1 (5 bases). Per germline, CDR1 MNHNS and CDR2 SASEGT. V lost 6 bases, J lost 7 bases, and 12 bases lay in between. This CDR3 is built from 12 residues. CDR3 loop: CASRESQGGYTF. The CDR3 DNA is TGTGCCAGCAGAGAATCGCAGGGTGGCTACACCTTC.